This passage covers 9 T cell receptor beta chains from one sample sequenced in a study of OX40 agonist ivuxolimab in advanced cancers. Profiling relied on immunoSEQ multiplex PCR, and the TCRdb table lists in-frame clones only, not all of them. The table records 90,000 or so clones, roughly 90% of them present only once. Sequencing was performed on CD4+ or CD8+ T cells sorted from blood, taken in a trial of the OX40 agonist ivuxolimab. All receptors derive from an adult with an advanced solid tumor such as melanoma, head and neck, liver or kidney cancer.

This chain connects TRBV5-6 to TRBJ1-2, with D possibly being TRBD1 (6 bases). Germline loops: CDR1 SGHDT, CDR2 YYEEEE. This CDR3 region has 14 residues. Trimming shortened V by 4 bases and J by 4 bases, and 14 bases separated the two germline ends. CDR3 bases: TGTGCCAGCAGCCAGGGGACGATTCTCTATGGCTACACCTTC. Amino acids: CASSQGTILYGYTF.

The genes are TRBV5-6 and TRBJ2-1; TRBD2 matches 8 bases. This CDR3 region has 17 residues. Germline CDR1 and CDR2: SGHDT and YYEEEE. V gave up 3 bases and J gave up 4 bases; unmatched junction bases: 12. The CDR3: CASSSGGAGGPYNEQFF. CDR3 bases: TGTGCCAGCAGCTCGGGGGGGGCGGGAGGCCCATACAATGAGCAGTTCTTC.

The chain couples TRBV18 to TRBJ2-7, with TRBD1 matching 7 bases. The junction had 0 bases not matched to a gene; V was cut back by 0 bases and J by 4 bases. The CDR3 runs 13 residues. The germline gives CDR1 KGHSH, CDR2 LQKENI. The CDR3 spells CASSPPQGYEQYF. The DNA of the CDR3 is TGTGCCAGCTCACCACCACAGGGGTACGAGCAGTACTTC.

Here the CDR3 reads CASSPGTGVGYGYTF. CDR3 DNA: TGTGCCAGCAGTCCGGGGACAGGGGTTGGATATGGCTACACCTTC. The chain carries TRBV27 and TRBJ1-2; 10 bases are a match to TRBD1. Per germline, CDR1 MNHEY and CDR2 SMNVEV (reference sequence). V lost 5 bases to trimming and J lost 5 bases; unmatched junction nucleotides: 8. The CDR3 has 15 amino acids.

J is TRBJ2-5 and V is TRBV2, with D possibly matching TRBD1 (6 bases). The CDR3 contains 19 residues. CDR1 and CDR2 from the germline V gene are SNHLY and FYNNEI. Deletions cut 5 bases from V and 0 bases from J, with 25 bases between. This CDR3 reads CASSRDPRGTGSDQETQYF. CDR3 in DNA: TGTGCCAGCAGTCGGGACCCTAGAGGTACAGGGTCCGACCAAGAGACCCAGTACTTC.

The chain combines TRBV10-3 with TRBJ1-2; no clear D. CDR1 and CDR2 from the germline V gene are ENHRY and SYGVKD. The CDR3 sequence is 13 residues long. With 0 bases removed from V and 11 bases from J, the gap between germline ends came to 13 bases. The CDR3 DNA reads TGTGCCATCAGTGAGTCGACGATGCCGGTTTACACCTTC. Amino acids: CAISESTMPVYTF.

This sequence joins TRBV9 and TRBJ2-7; D possibly corresponds to TRBD1 (6 bases). This CDR3 is built from 13 residues. V was shortened by 0 bases and J by 6 bases, with 10 bases between the two germline ends. In germline, CDR1 is SGDLS, CDR2 YYNGEE. The CDR3 loop is CASSVEIRGEQYF. CDR3 DNA: TGTGCCAGCAGCGTAGAGATCAGGGGCGAGCAGTACTTC.

The chain joins TRBV10-1 to TRBJ2-3; D call uncertain. The CDR3 is 15 residues long. The V end was cut by 3 bases, the J end by 3 bases, with 13 bases between. The germline CDR1 and CDR2 sequences are WNHNN and SYGVQD (reference sequence). CDR3 bases: TGCGCCAGCAGTGACCAACAAAAAATTACAGATACGCAGTATTTT. Protein sequence: CASSDQQKITDTQYF.

The J gene is TRBJ2-7, the V gene TRBV29-1; 7 bases agree with TRBD1. Germline V gives CDR1 SQVTM, CDR2 ANQGSEA. CDR3 length: 12 amino acids. Trimming at V came to 3 bases and at J to 7 bases, leaving 6 bases not matched to a gene. The chain's CDR3 is CSVDSTGQEQYF. CDR3 DNA sequence: TGCAGCGTTGACTCGACAGGGCAAGAGCAGTACTTC.